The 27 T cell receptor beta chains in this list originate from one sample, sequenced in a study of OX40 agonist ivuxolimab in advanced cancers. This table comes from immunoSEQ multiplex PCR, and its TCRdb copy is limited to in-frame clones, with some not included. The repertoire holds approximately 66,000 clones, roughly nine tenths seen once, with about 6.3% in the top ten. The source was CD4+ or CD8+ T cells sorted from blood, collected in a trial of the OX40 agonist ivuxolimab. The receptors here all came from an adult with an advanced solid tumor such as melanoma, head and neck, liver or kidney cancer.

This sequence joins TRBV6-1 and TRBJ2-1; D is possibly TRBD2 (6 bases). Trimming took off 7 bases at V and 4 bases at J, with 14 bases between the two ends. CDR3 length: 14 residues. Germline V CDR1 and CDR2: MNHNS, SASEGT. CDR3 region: CASTDGSGYNEQFF. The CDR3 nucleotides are TGTGCCAGCACTGACGGGAGTGGGTACAATGAGCAGTTCTTC.

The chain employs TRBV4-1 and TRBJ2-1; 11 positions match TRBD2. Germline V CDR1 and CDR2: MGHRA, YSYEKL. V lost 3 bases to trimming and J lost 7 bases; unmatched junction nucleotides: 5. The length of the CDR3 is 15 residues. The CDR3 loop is CASSQVSGGVNEQFF. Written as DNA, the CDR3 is TGCGCCAGCAGCCAGGTTAGCGGGGGGGTAAATGAGCAGTTCTTC.

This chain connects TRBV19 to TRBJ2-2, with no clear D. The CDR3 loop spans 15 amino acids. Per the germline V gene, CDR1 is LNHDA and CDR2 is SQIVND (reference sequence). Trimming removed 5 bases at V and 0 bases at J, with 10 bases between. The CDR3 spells CASSARAANTGELFF. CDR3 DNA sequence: TGTGCCAGTAGTGCTCGGGCCGCGAACACCGGGGAGCTGTTTTTT.

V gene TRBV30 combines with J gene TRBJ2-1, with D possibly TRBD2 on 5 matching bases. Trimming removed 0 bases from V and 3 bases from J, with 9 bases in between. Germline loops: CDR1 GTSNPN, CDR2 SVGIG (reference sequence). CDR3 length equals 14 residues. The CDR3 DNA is TGTGCCTGGAGTGTCCAGCGGCACTACAATGAGCAGTTCTTC. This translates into CAWSVQRHYNEQFF.

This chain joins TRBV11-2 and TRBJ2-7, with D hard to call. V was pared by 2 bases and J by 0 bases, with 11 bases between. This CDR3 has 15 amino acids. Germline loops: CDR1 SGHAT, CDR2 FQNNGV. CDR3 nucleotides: TGTGCCAGCAGCTTAAGACTGGCAATCTCCTACGAGCAGTACTTC. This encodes CASSLRLAISYEQYF. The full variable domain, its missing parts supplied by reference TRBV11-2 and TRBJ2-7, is EAGVAQSPRYKIIEKRQSVAFWCNPISGHATLYWYQQILGQGPKLLIQFQNNGVVDDSQLPKDRFSAERLKGVDSTLKIQPAKLEDSAVYLCASSLRLAISYEQYFGPGTRLTVT.

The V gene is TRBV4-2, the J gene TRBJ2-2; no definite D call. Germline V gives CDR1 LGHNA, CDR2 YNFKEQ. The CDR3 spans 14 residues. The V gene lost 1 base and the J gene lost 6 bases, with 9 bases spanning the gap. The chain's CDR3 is CASSQVVEAGELFF. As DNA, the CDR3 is TGTGCCAGCAGCCAAGTGGTTGAGGCCGGGGAGCTGTTTTTT.

DNA of the CDR3: TGTGCCAGCAGTTGGGGACCGCTAAATGAGCAGTTCTTC. Its translation: CASSWGPLNEQFF. The chain has TRBV27 and TRBJ2-1; D is tentatively TRBD1 or TRBD2 (5 bases each). V was trimmed by 4 bases and J by 7 bases, leaving 11 bases between them. The CDR3 length is 13 residues. The germline V gene encodes CDR1 MNHEY and CDR2 SMNVEV (reference sequence).

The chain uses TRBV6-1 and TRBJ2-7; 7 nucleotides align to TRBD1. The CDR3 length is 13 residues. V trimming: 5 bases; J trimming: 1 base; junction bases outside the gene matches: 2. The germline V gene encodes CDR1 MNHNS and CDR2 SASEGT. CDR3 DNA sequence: TGTGCCAGCAGTTTGACAGGGTCCTACGAGCAGTACTTC. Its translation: CASSLTGSYEQYF.

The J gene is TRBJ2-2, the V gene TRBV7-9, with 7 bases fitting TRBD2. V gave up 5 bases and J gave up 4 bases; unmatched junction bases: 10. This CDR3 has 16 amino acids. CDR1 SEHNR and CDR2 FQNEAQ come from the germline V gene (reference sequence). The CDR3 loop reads CASSPLSGNGTGELFF. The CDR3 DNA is TGTGCCAGCAGCCCTCTAAGCGGGAACGGCACCGGGGAGCTGTTTTTT.

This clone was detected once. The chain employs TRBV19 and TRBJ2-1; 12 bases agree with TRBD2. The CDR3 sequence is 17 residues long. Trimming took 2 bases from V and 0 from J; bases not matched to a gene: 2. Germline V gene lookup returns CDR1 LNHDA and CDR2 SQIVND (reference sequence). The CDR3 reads CASSITSGRHSYNEQFF. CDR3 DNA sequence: TGTGCCAGTAGTATAACTAGCGGGAGGCACTCCTACAATGAGCAGTTCTTC.

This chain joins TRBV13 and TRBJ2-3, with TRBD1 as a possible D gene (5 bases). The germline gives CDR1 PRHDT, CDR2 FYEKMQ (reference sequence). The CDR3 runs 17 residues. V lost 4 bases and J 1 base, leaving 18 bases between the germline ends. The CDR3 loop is CASSSVNQVRGTDTQYF. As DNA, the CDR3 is TGTGCCAGCAGCTCAGTGAATCAGGTCAGGGGCACAGATACGCAGTATTTT.

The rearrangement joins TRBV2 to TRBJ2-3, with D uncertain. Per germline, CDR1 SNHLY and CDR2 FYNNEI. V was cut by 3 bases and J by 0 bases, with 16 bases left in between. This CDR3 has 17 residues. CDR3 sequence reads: CASSDPFLVSSTDTQYF. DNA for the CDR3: TGTGCCAGCAGTGACCCATTTTTGGTCTCTAGCACAGATACGCAGTATTTT. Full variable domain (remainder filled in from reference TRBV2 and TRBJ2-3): EPEVTQTPSHQVTQMGQEVILRCVPISNHLYFYWYRQILGQKVEFLVSFYNNEISEKSEIFDDQFSVERPDGSNFTLKIRSTKLEDSAMYFCASSDPFLVSSTDTQYFGPGTRLTVL.

For the CDR3, the DNA is TGTGCCACCGGACAGGGGCTGAACACTGAAGCTTTCTTT. Protein: CATGQGLNTEAFF. The chain employs TRBV19 and TRBJ1-1, with 9 bases that match TRBD1. The germline gives CDR1 LNHDA, CDR2 SQIVND (reference sequence). J was trimmed by 0 bases and V by 10 bases; bases with no gene match: 3. The CDR3 is 13 residues long.

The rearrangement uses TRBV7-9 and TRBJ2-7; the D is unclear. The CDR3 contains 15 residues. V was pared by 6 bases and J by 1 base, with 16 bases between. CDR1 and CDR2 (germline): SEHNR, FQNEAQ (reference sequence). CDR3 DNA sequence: TGTGCCAGCAGTTCCACGGCCCGAGTATCCTACGAGCAGTACTTC. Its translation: CASSSTARVSYEQYF.

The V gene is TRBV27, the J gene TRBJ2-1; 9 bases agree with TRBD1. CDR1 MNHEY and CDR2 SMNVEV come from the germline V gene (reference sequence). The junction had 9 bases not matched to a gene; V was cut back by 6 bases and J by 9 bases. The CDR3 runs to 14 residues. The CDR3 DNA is TGTGCCAGCAGCTTAGGACAGGGGACAGGTGAGCAGTTCTTC. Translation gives CASSLGQGTGEQFF.

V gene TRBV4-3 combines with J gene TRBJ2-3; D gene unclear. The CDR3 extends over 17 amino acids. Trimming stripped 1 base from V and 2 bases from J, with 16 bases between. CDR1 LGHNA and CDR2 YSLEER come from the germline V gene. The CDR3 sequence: CASSQVLADTNTDTQYF. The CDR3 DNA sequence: TGCGCCAGCAGCCAAGTCCTCGCGGATACCAACACAGATACGCAGTATTTT.

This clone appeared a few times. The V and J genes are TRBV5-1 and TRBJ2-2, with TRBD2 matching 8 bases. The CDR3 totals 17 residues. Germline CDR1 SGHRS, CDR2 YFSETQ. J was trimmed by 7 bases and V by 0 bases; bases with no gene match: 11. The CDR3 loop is CASSLAGTSGYGGELFF. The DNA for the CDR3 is TGCGCCAGCAGCTTGGCCGGGACTAGTGGGTACGGCGGGGAGCTGTTTTTT.

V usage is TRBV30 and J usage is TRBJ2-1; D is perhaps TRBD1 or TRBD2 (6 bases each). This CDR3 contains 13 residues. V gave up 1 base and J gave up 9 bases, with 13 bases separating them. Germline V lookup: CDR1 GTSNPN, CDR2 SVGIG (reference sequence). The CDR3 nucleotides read TGTGCCTGGAGTGCCGGGGGCAAAGGTGAGCAGTTCTTC. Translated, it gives CAWSAGGKGEQFF.

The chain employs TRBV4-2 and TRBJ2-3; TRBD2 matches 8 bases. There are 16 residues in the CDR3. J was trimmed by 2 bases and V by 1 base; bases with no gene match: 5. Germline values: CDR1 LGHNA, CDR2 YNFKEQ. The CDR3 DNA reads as TGTGCCAGCAGCCAAGCGGAGACTAGCGCCACAGATACGCAGTATTTT. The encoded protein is CASSQAETSATDTQYF.

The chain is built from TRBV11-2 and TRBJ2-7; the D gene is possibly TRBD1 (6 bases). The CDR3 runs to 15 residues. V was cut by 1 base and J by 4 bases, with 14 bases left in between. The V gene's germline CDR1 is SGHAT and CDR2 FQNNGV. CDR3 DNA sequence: TGTGCCAGCAGCTTAGGTGCCGGGACACTTTACGAGCAGTACTTC. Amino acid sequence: CASSLGAGTLYEQYF.

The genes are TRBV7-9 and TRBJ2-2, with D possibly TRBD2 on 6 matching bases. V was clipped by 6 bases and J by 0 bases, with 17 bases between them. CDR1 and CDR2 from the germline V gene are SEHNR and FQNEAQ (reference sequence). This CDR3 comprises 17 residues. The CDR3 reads CASRNRRDGANTGELFF. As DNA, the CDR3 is TGTGCCAGCAGGAACAGGAGGGACGGAGCGAACACCGGGGAGCTGTTTTTT.

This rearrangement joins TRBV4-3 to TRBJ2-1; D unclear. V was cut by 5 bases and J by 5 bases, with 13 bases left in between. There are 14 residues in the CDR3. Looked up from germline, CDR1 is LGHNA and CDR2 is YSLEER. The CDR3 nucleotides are TGCGCCAGCAGCTATAATACCCTGGACAATGAGCAGTTCTTC. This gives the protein CASSYNTLDNEQFF.

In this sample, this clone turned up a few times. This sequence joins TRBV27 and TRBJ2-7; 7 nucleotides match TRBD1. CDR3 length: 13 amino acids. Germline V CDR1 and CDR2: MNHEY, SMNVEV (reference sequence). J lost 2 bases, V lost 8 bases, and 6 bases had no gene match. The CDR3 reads CASSPGGTYEQYF. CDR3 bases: TGTGCCAGCTCCCCAGGGGGAACCTACGAGCAGTACTTC.

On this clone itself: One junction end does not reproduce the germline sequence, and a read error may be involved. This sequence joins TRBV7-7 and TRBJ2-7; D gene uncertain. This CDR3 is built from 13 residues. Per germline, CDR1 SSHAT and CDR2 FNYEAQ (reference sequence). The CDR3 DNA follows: TGTGCTAGCAGCTTAATTCACGGCTACGAGCAGTACTTC. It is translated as CASSLIHGYEQYF.

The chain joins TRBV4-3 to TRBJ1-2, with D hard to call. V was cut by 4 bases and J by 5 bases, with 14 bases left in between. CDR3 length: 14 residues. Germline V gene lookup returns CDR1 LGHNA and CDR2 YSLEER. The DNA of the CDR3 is TGCGCCAGCAGCCCCGTCGTAGGTGGGTATGGCTACACCTTC. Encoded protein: CASSPVVGGYGYTF.

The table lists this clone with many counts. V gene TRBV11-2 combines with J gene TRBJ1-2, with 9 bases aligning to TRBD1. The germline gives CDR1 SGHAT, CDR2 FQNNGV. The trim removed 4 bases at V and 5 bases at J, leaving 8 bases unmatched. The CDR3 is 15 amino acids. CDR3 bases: TGTGCCAGCAGCTCAGGAACCGGGACAGGGTATGGCTACACCTTC. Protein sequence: CASSSGTGTGYGYTF.

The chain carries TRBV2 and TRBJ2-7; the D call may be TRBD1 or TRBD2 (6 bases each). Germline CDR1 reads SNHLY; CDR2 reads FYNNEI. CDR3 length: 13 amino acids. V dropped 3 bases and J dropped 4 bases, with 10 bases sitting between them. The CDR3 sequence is CASSDRGHYEQYF. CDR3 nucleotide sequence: TGTGCCAGCAGTGATCGGGGGCATTACGAGCAGTACTTC.